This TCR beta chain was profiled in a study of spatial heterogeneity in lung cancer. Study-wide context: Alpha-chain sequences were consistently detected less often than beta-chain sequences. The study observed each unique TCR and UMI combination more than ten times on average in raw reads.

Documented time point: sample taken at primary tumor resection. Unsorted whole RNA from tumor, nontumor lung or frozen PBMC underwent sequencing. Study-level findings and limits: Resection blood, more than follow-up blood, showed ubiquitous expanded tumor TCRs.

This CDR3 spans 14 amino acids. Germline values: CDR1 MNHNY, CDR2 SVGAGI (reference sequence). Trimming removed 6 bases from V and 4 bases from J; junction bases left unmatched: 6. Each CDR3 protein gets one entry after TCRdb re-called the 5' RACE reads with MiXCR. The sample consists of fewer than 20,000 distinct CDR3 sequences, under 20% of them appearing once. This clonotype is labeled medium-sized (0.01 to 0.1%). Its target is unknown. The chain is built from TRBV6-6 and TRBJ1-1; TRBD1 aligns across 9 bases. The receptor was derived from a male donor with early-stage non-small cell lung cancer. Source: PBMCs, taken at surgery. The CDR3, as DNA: TGTGCCAGCAGCCTCGGACAGGGGTCCACTGAAGCTTTCTTT. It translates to CASSLGQGSTEAFF.